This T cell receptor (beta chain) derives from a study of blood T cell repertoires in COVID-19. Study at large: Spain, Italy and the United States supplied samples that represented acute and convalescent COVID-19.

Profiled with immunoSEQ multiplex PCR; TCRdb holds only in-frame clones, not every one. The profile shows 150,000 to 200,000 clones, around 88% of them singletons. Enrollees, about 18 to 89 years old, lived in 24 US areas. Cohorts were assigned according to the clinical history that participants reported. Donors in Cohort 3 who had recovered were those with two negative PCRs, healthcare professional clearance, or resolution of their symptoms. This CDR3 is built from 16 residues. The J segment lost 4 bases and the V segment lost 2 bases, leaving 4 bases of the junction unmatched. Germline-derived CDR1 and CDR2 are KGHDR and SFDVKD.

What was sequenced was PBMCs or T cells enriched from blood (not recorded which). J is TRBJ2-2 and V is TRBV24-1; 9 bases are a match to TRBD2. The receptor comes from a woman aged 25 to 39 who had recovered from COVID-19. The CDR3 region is CATSDSPSGTTGELFF. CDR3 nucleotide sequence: TGTGCCACCAGTGATTCCCCTAGCGGGACCACCGGGGAGCTGTTTTTT.